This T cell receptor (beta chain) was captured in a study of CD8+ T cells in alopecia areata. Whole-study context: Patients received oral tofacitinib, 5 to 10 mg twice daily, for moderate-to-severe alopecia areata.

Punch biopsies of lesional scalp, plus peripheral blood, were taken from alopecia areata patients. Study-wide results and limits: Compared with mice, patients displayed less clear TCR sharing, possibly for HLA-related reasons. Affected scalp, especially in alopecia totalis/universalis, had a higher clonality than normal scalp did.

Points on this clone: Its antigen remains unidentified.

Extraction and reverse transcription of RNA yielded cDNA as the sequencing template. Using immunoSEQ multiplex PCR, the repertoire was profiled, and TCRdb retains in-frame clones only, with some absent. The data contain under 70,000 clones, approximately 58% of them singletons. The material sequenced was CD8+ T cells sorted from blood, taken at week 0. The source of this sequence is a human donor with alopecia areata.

The CDR3 region is CSVEDGTALYGYTF. CDR3 nucleotide sequence: TGCAGCGTTGAAGATGGGACAGCCCTCTATGGCTACACCTTC. The chain is built from TRBV29-1 and TRBJ1-2; 7 bases align to TRBD1. Per the germline V gene, CDR1 is SQVTM and CDR2 is ANQGSEA. The CDR3 sequence is 14 residues long. After removal of 0 bases from V and 4 bases from J, the junction contained 5 bases not matched to a gene.